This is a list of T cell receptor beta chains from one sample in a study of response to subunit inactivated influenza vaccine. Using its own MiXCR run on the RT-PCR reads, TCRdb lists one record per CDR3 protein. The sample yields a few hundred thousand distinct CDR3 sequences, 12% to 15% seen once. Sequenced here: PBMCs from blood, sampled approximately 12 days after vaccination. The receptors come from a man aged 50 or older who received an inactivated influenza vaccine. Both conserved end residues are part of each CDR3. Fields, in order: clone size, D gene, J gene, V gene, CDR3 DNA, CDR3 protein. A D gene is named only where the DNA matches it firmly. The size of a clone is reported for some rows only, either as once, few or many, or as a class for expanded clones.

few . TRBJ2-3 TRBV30 TGTGCCTGGGGAGGGGCGGCCACAGATACGCAGTATTTT CAWGGAATDTQYF
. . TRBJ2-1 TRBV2 TGTGCCAGACAGGGCTCCTACAATGAGCAGTTCTTC CARQGSYNEQFF
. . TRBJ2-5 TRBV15 TGTGCCACCAGTCACGACAGAGAAGAGACCCAGTACTTC CATSHDREETQYF
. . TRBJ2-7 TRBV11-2 TGTGCCAGCAGCCGAGAAACCCAGTCACGCTCCTACGAGCAGTACTTC CASSRETQSRSYEQYF
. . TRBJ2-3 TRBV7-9 TGTGCCAGCAGCATCGAAGGGATTACGCAGTATTTT CASSIEGITQYF
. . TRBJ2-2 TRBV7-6 TGTGCCAGCAGCCACTACACCGGGGAGCTGTTTTTT CASSHYTGELFF
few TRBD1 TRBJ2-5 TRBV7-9 TGTGCCAGCAGCTTAGGAGTCAGGGGGCGAGAGACCCAGTACTTC CASSLGVRGRETQYF
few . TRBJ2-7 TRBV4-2 TGTGCCAGCAGCCGGGCCGGGAACGAGCAGTACTTC CASSRAGNEQYF
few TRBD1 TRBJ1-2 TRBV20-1 TGCAGTGCTAGACAACAGGGGTTTGGCTACACCTTC CSARQQGFGYTF
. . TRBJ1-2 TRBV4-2 TGTGCCAGCAGCCAAGCAGGGGCTAATAACTATGGCTACACCTTC CASSQAGANNYGYTF
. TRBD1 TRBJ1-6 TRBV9 TGTGCCAGCAGCGTAGTTGACAGGGGTTCACCCCTCCACTTT CASSVVDRGSPLHF
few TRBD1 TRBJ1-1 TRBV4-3 TGCGCCAGCAGCCCCGAAACCAGGGGGCCGGTTGCTTTCTTT CASSPETRGPVAFF
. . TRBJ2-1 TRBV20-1 TGCAGTGCTAGATTCCCTTATACCTACAATGAGCAGTTCTTC CSARFPYTYNEQFF
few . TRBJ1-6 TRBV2 TGTGCCAGCAGTGAAGTACGGGGGTTTAATTCACCCCTCCACTTT CASSEVRGFNSPLHF
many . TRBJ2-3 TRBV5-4 TGTGCCAGCAGCTTGCCAGCTGGCACAGATACGCAGTATTTT CASSLPAGTDTQYF
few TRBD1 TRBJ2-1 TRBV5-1 TGCGCCAGCAGCAGGGGACAGGTCTCGAATGAGCAGTTCTTC CASSRGQVSNEQFF
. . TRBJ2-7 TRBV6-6 TGTGCCAGCAGGGTAAACAGTGAGCAGTACTTC CASRVNSEQYF
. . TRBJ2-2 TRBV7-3 TGTGCCAGCAGTCCCTTAGGGCCACATCAGGGGGAGCTGTTTTTT CASSPLGPHQGELFF
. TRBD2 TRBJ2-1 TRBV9 TGTGCCAGCAGCGTAGTTGGCGGGAGAGCGAATGAGCAGTTCTTC CASSVVGGRANEQFF
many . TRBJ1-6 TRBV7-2 TGTGCCAGCAGCTTATCTAATTCACCCCTCCACTTT CASSLSNSPLHF
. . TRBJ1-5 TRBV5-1 TGCGCCAGCCGGGAGGGCACGAGCAATCAGCCCCAGCATTTT CASREGTSNQPQHF
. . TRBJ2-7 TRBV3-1 TGTGCCAGCAGCCCCCGGGACTCCGACGAGCAGTACTTC CASSPRDSDEQYF
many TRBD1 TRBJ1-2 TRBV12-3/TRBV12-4 TGTGCCAGCAGTTTCTACAGGGGTGGCTACACCTTC CASSFYRGGYTF
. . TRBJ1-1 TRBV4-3 TGCGCCAGCAGCCAGGTGGGCAGGGTCACTGAAGCTTTCTTT CASSQVGRVTEAFF
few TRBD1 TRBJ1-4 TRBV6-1 TGTGCCAGCAGGCCACGGGACAGGGGAGGGTTTTTT CASRPRDRGGFF
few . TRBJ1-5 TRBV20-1 TGCAGTGCTAGGGGCAGCAGCAATCAGCCCCAGCATTTT CSARGSSNQPQHF
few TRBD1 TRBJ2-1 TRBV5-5 TGTGCCAGCAGCTCGGGCGGGACAGGGGTCTATGAGCAGTTCTTC CASSSGGTGVYEQFF
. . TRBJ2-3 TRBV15 TGTGCCACCAGGTCGCCTAGCGCCACAGATACGCAGTATTTT CATRSPSATDTQYF
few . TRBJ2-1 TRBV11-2 TGTGCCAGCAGGACCCTCAAATCCAATGAGCAGTTCTTC CASRTLKSNEQFF
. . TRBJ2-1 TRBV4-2 TGTGCCAGCAGCCAATTTTCATCCAACAATGAGCAGTTCTTC CASSQFSSNNEQFF
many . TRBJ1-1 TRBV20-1 TGCAGTGCTAGAGACAGGGCGACCCTCTACACTGAAGCTTTCTTT CSARDRATLYTEAFF
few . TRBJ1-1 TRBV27 TGTGCCAGCAGTCCCGGATGGGGGAACACTGAAGCTTTCTTT CASSPGWGNTEAFF
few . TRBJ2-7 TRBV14 TGTGCCAGCAGCCAAGATCTCGGGGTTTCCTACGAGCAGTACTTC CASSQDLGVSYEQYF
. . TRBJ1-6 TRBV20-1 TGCAGTGCTAGTGCGAACTCAGTGTATAATTCACCCCTCCACTTT CSASANSVYNSPLHF
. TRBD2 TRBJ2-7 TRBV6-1 TGTGCCAGCAGGCCGGGACTAGCGGGAGTCTGGAACGAGCAGTACTTC CASRPGLAGVWNEQYF
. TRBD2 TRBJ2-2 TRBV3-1 TGTGCCAGCAGCCCTCTAAGGTGGGCTAGCGGGCCCGGGGAGCTGTTTTTT CASSPLRWASGPGELFF
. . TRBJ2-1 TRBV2 TGTGCCAGCAGTGAAGGGGCGCGGCATGAGCAGTTCTTC CASSEGARHEQFF
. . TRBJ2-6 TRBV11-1 TGTGCCAGCAATAACGGGGTTAGGGACCCCTCTGGGGCCAACGTCCTGACTTTC CASNNGVRDPSGANVLTF
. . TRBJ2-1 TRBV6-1 TGTGCCAGCGGGGGCCGGGATGGGATTAGGTCCTACAATGAGCAGTTCTTC CASGGRDGIRSYNEQFF
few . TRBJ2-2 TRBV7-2 TGTGCCAGCAGCCGAAGTAGAGGCAGCGGGGAGCTGTTTTTT CASSRSRGSGELFF
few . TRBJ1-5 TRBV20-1 TGCAGTGCTAGAGGGACGGACCATAGCAATCAGCCCCAGCATTTT CSARGTDHSNQPQHF
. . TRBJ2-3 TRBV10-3 TGTGCCATCAGTGAGAGGGCAGGAGGCACAGATACGCAGTATTTT CAISERAGGTDTQYF
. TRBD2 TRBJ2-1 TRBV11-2 TGTGCCAGCAGCAGGGGAGGTGCGGGGGGATACAATGAGCAGTTCTTC CASSRGGAGGYNEQFF
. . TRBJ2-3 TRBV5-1 TGCGCCAGCAGCTTGTCAGGGGCCGGGGATACGCAGTATTTT CASSLSGAGDTQYF
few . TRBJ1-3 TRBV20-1 TGCAGTGCGTCCCCGATGTCCGGTCTCTCTGGAAACACCATATATTTT CSASPMSGLSGNTIYF
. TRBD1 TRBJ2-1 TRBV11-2 TGTGCCAGCAGCTTAGATCAGGGACAGGCATACAATGAGCAGTTCTTC CASSLDQGQAYNEQFF
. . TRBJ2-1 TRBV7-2 TGTGCCAGCAGCTTAGTCCAGGGTGGGGGCAATGAGCAGTTCTTC CASSLVQGGGNEQFF
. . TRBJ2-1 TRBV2 TGTGCCAGCAGTCGGGACCACAACAATGAGCAGTTCTTC CASSRDHNNEQFF
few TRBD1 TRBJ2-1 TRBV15 TGTGCCACCAGCGGCCCGGGACAGGTCAGCTCCTACAATGAGCAGTTCTTC CATSGPGQVSSYNEQFF
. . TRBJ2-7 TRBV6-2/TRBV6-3 TGTGCCAGCAGTTACGGTATGGTCGAGCAGTACTTC CASSYGMVEQYF
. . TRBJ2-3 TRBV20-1 TGCAGTGCTAGAGGGACCTTTCGGGGAGATACGCAGTATTTT CSARGTFRGDTQYF
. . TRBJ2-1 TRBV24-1 TGTGCCACCAGTGGTCAGACAGGAAGCTCCTACAATGAGCAGTTCTTC CATSGQTGSSYNEQFF
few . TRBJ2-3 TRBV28 TGTGCCAGCAGTTGGGCCAACACAGATACGCAGTATTTT CASSWANTDTQYF
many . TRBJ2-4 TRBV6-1 TGTGCCAGCAGTGAAGTATTAGCCAAAAACATTCAGTACTTC CASSEVLAKNIQYF
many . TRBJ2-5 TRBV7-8 TGTGCCAGCAGTAGATTCGGGGACTGGAAGAAAGAGACCCAGTACTTC CASSRFGDWKKETQYF
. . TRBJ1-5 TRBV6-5 TGTGCCAGCAGTTACTCGGCAAGGGGGCAGCCCCAGCATTTT CASSYSARGQPQHF
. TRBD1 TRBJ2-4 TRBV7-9 TGTGCCAGCAGCTTGGCACAGGGGGAAAACATTCAGTACTTC CASSLAQGENIQYF